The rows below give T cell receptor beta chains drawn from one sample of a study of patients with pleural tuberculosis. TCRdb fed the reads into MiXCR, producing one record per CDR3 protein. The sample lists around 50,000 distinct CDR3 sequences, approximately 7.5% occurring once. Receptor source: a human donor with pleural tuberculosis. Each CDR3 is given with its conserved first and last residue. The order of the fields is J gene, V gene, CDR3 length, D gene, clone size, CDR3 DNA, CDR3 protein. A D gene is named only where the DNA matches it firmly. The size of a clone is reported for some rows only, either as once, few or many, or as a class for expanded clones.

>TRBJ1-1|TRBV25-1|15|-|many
TGTGCCAGCAGTGAGGCCGGGGGAAAGAACACTGAAGCTTTCTTT
CASSEAGGKNTEAFF
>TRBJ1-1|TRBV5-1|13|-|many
TGCGCCAACAGCTTGTTGCAGGGCACTGAAGCTTTCTTT
CANSLLQGTEAFF
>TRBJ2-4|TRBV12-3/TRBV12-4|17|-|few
TGTGCCAGCAGTCCGCATTCGACTAGTATAGCCAAAAACATTCAGTACTTC
CASSPHSTSIAKNIQYF
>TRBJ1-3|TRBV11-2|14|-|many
TGTGCCAGCAGCTTGGGCCCCCAGGGAAACACCATATATTTT
CASSLGPQGNTIYF
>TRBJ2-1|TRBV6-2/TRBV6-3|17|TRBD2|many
TGTGCCAGCAGTTACTCGATTACGGCTAGCGGACACAATGAGCAGTTCTTC
CASSYSITASGHNEQFF
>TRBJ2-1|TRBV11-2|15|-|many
TGTGCCAGCAGTCCCCCTCCGAGAACCAACAATGAGCAGTTCTTC
CASSPPPRTNNEQFF
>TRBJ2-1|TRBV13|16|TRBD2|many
TGTGCCAGCAGCTTGACTAGCGGCCTCTCCTACAATGAGCAGTTCTTC
CASSLTSGLSYNEQFF
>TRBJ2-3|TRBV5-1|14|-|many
TGCGCCAGCAGCTTCAACAGAGTCACAGATACGCAGTATTTT
CASSFNRVTDTQYF
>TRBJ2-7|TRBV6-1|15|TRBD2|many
TGTGCCAGCAGTGAAGAGGGGACTAGTCGGGACGAGCAGTACTTC
CASSEEGTSRDEQYF
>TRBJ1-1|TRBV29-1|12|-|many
TGCAGCGTTGAAGCCGGAAACACTGAAGCTTTCTTT
CSVEAGNTEAFF
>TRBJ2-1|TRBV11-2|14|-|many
TGTGCCAGCAGCCCCCGGCCCGTATACAATGAGCAGTTCTTC
CASSPRPVYNEQFF
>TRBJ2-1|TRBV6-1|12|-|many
TGTGCCGCAGAGACAGACTACAATGAGCAGTTCTTC
CAAETDYNEQFF
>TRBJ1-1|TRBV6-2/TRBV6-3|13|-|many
TGTGCCAGCAGTCCGACGGACAACACTGAAGCTTTCTTT
CASSPTDNTEAFF
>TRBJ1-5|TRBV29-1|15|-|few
TGCAGCGTTAACCCCCGACAGGCCCGCAATCAGCCCCAGCATTTT
CSVNPRQARNQPQHF
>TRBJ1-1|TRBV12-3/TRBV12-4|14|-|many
TGTGCCAGCAGTTTAGAAGGGCATGGCACTGAAGCTTTCTTT
CASSLEGHGTEAFF
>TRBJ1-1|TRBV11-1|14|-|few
TGTGCCAGCAGCCCGGTGGGGGCTGGCACTGAAGCTTTCTTT
CASSPVGAGTEAFF
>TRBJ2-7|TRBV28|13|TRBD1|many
TGTGCCAGCCGGACCCCGACAGGGTACGAGCAGTACTTC
CASRTPTGYEQYF
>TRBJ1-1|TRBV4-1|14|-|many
TGCGCCAGCAGCCCCGAGACGGGGGACACTGAAGCTTTCTTT
CASSPETGDTEAFF
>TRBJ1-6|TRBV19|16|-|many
TGTGCCAGTAGTCCGGAGGGACGCGTCAGAAATTCACCCCTCCACTTT
CASSPEGRVRNSPLHF
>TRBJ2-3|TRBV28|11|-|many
TGTGCCAGCAGTTCCTGGGAGGCGCAGTATTTT
CASSSWEAQYF
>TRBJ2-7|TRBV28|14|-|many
TGTGCCAGCAGGTTAGACGGAGGGGCCTACGAGCAGTACTTC
CASRLDGGAYEQYF
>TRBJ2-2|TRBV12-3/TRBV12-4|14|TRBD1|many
TGTGCCAGCAGTTCTAGACAGGGCCCCGGGGAGCTGTTTTTT
CASSSRQGPGELFF
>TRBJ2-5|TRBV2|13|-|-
TGTGCCAGCAGTAGCAGGGGCGCAGAGACCCAGTACTTC
CASSSRGAETQYF
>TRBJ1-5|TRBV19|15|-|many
TGTGCCAGTACCAACTCGGATTGGAGCAATCAGCCCCAGCATTTT
CASTNSDWSNQPQHF
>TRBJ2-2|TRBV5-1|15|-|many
TGCGCCAGCAGCTTGGAGCCGGGGTTTGCCGGGGAGCTGTTTTTT
CASSLEPGFAGELFF
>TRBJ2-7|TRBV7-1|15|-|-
TGTGCCAGCAGCTCATACGTCTTAAGCTCCTACGAGCAGTACTTC
CASSSYVLSSYEQYF
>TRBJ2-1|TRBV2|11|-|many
TGTGCCAGCAGTGAGCAGATTGAGCAGTTCTTC
CASSEQIEQFF
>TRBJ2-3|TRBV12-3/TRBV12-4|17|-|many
TGTGCCAGCAGGTCGTCATTCAGGGGCACTAGCACAGATACGCAGTATTTT
CASRSSFRGTSTDTQYF
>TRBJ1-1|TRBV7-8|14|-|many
TGTGCCAGCAGCTTAGCCAACAGGGAAACTGAAGCTTTCTTT
CASSLANRETEAFF
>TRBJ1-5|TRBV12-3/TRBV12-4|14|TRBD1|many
TGTGCCAGCACCCTGACAGGGGGCAATCAGCCCCAGCATTTT
CASTLTGGNQPQHF
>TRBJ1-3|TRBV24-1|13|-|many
TGTGCCACCAGTCCAGGGGCTGGAAACACCATATATTTT
CATSPGAGNTIYF
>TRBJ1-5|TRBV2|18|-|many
TGTGCCAGCAGTGAAAGGTCAAGAGAAAGGATTAGCAATCAGCCCCAGCATTTT
CASSERSRERISNQPQHF
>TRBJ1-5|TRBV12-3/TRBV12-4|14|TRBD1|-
TGTGCCAGCAGTTGGACAGGGGATAATCAGCCCCAGCATTTT
CASSWTGDNQPQHF
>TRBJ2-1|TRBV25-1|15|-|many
TGTGCCAGCAGTGAACTGCTGAGCTCCTACAATGAGCAGTTCTTC
CASSELLSSYNEQFF
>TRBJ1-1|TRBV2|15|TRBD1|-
TGTGCCAGCAGTAGGGGACAGGGGGGCTTCACTGAAGCTTTCTTT
CASSRGQGGFTEAFF
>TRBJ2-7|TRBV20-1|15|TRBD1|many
TGCAGTGCTAGAGCGAGCGGGACAGGGAGCTACGAGCAGTACTTC
CSARASGTGSYEQYF
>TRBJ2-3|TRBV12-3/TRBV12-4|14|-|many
TGTGCCAGCAGTCCCCGGACTCGCACAGATACGCAGTATTTT
CASSPRTRTDTQYF